The 5 T cell receptor beta chains in this list originate from one sample, sequenced in a study of T cells after yellow fever vaccination. TCRdb fed the 5' RACE reads into MiXCR, producing one record per CDR3 protein. This sample has tens of thousands of distinct CDR3 sequences, with almost 8% found just once. The specimen comprised CD8+ T cells sorted from PBMCs, sampled on the day of the yellow fever booster vaccination. These receptors all stem from a man under 40 who received the YFV17D yellow fever vaccine.

V gene TRBV27 combines with J gene TRBJ2-5; D gene ambiguous. The germline gives CDR1 MNHEY, CDR2 SMNVEV (reference sequence). Deletions cut 7 bases from V and 5 bases from J, with 8 bases between. The CDR3 consists of 11 residues. The CDR3 DNA reads TGTGCCAGCATGTTCGGGGAGACCCAGTACTTC. Translating it yields CASMFGETQYF.

This clonotype came up a few times. The V call is TRBV12-3 or TRBV12-4, the J call TRBJ2-1; 7 nucleotides line up with TRBD2. The CDR3 consists of 16 residues. Losses at the gene ends were 5 bases for V and 6 bases for J; bases not matched to a gene: 13. CDR3 region: CASSHSLAGEINEQFF. Written as DNA, the CDR3 is TGTGCCAGCAGTCACTCATTGGCGGGAGAGATCAATGAGCAGTTCTTC.

This clonotype was detected only a few times. The chain carries TRBV5-1 and TRBJ2-2; tentative D call: TRBD2 (5 bases). Germline loops: CDR1 SGHRS, CDR2 YFSETQ. V was shortened by 7 bases and J by 0 bases, with 10 bases between the two germline ends. This CDR3 spans 14 amino acids. Here the CDR3 DNA reads TGCGCCAGCCTACCGGGAACGAACACCGGGGAGCTGTTTTTT. Translation gives CASLPGTNTGELFF.

In its sample, this clonotype was seen many times. This rearrangement joins TRBV11-2 to TRBJ2-7, with 15 bases fitting TRBD2. Trimming at V came to 6 bases and at J to 4 bases, leaving 4 bases not matched to a gene. In germline, CDR1 is SGHAT, CDR2 FQNNGV. There are 15 residues in the CDR3. This CDR3 reads CASSLGLAGGYEQYF. The CDR3 DNA follows: TGTGCCAGCAGTCTTGGACTAGCGGGAGGGTACGAGCAGTACTTC.

This clonotype came up a few times. The chain employs TRBV25-1 and TRBJ2-3; 7 bases match TRBD2. The length of the CDR3 is 20 residues. CDR1 is MGHDK, CDR2 SYGVNS, per germline. Trimming took 3 bases from V and 1 from J; bases not matched to a gene: 19. This chain's CDR3 is CASSDPQVAAGVGGTDTQYF. The DNA for the CDR3 is TGTGCCAGCAGTGACCCCCAAGTGGCCGCGGGGGTAGGGGGCACAGATACGCAGTATTTT.